The next 21 T cell receptor beta chains were all read from a single sample in a study of patients and donors after allogeneic stem cell transplantation. TCRdb re-called the RT-PCR reads with MiXCR, one entry per CDR3 protein. Found here are roughly 230,000 distinct CDR3 sequences, 14% of them singletons; the top ten hold around 10%. Sequenced sample: blood, either unsorted or a sorted T cell fraction (not recorded which). The receptors stem from a human donor who was either an allogeneic HSCT recipient or a stem cell or donor lymphocyte infusion donor (not recorded which). It is not recorded whose cells these are; they may come from a transplant donor.

This chain connects TRBV7-9 to TRBJ1-4; D remains ambiguous. The V end lost 5 bases, the J end lost 4 bases, and 8 bases lay between the germline ends. Germline V gene lookup returns CDR1 SEHNR and CDR2 FQNEAQ (reference sequence). The CDR3 has 13 residues. The CDR3 region is CASSPRINEKLFF. In nucleotides, the CDR3 is TGTGCCAGCAGCCCAAGGATTAATGAAAAACTGTTTTTT.

This clonotype was detected only a few times. The V gene is TRBV5-6, the J gene TRBJ1-4; no definite D call. The CDR3 sequence is 15 residues long. Germline V gene sequence: CDR1 SGHDT, CDR2 YYEEEE. Between the trimmed V and J ends, which lost 0 bases and 8 bases, there was a span of 14 bases. The CDR3 bases are TGTGCCAGCAGCTTGGTAGGGCGCGCGAGAGAAAAACTGTTTTTT. Its protein product is CASSLVGRAREKLFF.

This clonotype was picked up a small number of times. This chain joins TRBV20-1 and TRBJ1-1, with D possibly TRBD1 on 5 matching bases. CDR1 is DFQATT, CDR2 SNEGSKA, per germline (reference sequence). The V and J ends lost 3 bases and 5 bases respectively, with 16 bases between them. The CDR3 has 14 amino acids. CDR3 loop: CSARTDSTITEAFF. The CDR3 nucleotides read TGCAGTGCTAGGACAGACAGCACCATAACTGAAGCTTTCTTT.

This clonotype was found a few times. The rearrangement uses TRBV6-1 and TRBJ1-2; D is unclear. V shed 7 bases and J shed 4 bases, with 19 bases lying between them. The V gene's germline CDR1 is MNHNS and CDR2 SASEGT. CDR3 size: 15 residues. The CDR3 DNA follows: TGTGCCAGCACCGGAGGAGGGATCCGAACCTATGGCTACACCTTC. Protein: CASTGGGIRTYGYTF.

Many counts were recorded for this clonotype. J is TRBJ1-5 and V is TRBV12-3 or TRBV12-4, with TRBD1 identical over 7 bases. Trimming cost V 6 bases and J 6 bases; bases outside gene matches: 8. The length of the CDR3 is 14 residues. The CDR3 DNA follows: TGTGCCAGCAGCAATACAGGGGCGGTTCAGCCCCAGCATTTT. This translates into CASSNTGAVQPQHF.

This clonotype was detected only a few times. The chain uses TRBV11-1 and TRBJ1-1, with D maybe TRBD1 (6 bases). CDR1 is SGHAT, CDR2 FQDESV, per germline (reference sequence). This CDR3 contains 15 residues. V shed 5 bases and J shed 7 bases, with 20 bases lying between them. The CDR3 spells CASSPLPGGRGEAFF. The CDR3 DNA sequence: TGTGCCAGCAGCCCCCTTCCGGGGGGGCGAGGTGAAGCTTTCTTT.

This clonotype was counted only a few times. The gene calls are TRBV18 and TRBJ1-1; D is unclear. V was clipped by 6 bases and J by 0 bases, with 8 bases between them. The CDR3 covers 13 residues. The V gene's germline CDR1 is KGHSH and CDR2 LQKENI. Written as DNA, the CDR3 is TGTGCCAGCTCTAGGACCATGAACACTGAAGCTTTCTTT. This sequence encodes CASSRTMNTEAFF.

This clonotype came up many times. The chain couples TRBV19 to TRBJ2-2, with no clear D. V was clipped by 2 bases and J by 1 base, with 11 bases between them. Germline lookup yields CDR1 LNHDA and CDR2 SQIVND (reference sequence). CDR3 length: 16 residues. The CDR3 DNA sequence: TGTGCCAGTAGTATAACTCGGCAGCGGAACACCGGGGAGCTGTTTTTT. Translating gives CASSITRQRNTGELFF.

The V and J genes are TRBV6-5 and TRBJ2-6; the D is unclear. From germline, CDR1 is MNHEY and CDR2 SVGAGI. The CDR3 is made up of 17 amino acids. Trimming took 2 bases from V and 0 from J, leaving 11 bases between them. The chain's CDR3 is CASSYPKGPSGANVLTF. The CDR3 DNA reads TGTGCCAGCAGTTACCCTAAAGGTCCCTCTGGGGCCAACGTCCTGACTTTC.

There are a few counts of this clonotype. This chain links TRBV9 with TRBJ2-1; unclear D gene. V shed 2 bases and J shed 5 bases, with 8 bases lying between them. The CDR3 spans 13 residues. Germline CDR1 is SGDLS and CDR2 is YYNGEE. CDR3 sequence: CASSVGLDNEQFF. The CDR3 DNA reads TGTGCCAGCAGCGTTGGTTTGGACAATGAGCAGTTCTTC.

In its sample, this clonotype was seen many times. This chain links TRBV7-9 with TRBJ1-2, with D possibly being TRBD1 (5 bases). CDR3 length equals 17 residues. Trimming removed 5 bases at V and 8 bases at J, with 27 bases between. Germline CDR1 reads SEHNR; CDR2 reads FQNEAQ (reference sequence). CDR3 sequence (DNA): TGTGCCAGCAGCCCAGGCATAGGTCATAGGGGCGGAGGAGGCTACACCTTC. Amino acids: CASSPGIGHRGGGGYTF.

This clonotype was seen at least ten times. The genes are TRBV29-1 and TRBJ1-1; D remains unclear. Germline CDR1 reads SQVTM; CDR2 reads ANQGSEA. The CDR3 is made up of 14 amino acids. V was trimmed by 7 bases and J by 1 base, leaving 16 bases between them. CDR3 protein: CSAGVGGKNTEAFF. The CDR3 region has the DNA TGCAGCGCGGGCGTGGGAGGGAAGAACACTGAAGCTTTCTTT.

This clonotype has ten or more counts. J is TRBJ1-1 and V is TRBV7-6; D not resolved. Germline lookup yields CDR1 SGHVS and CDR2 FNYEAQ. The CDR3 contains 14 residues. Trimming removed 1 base at V and 4 bases at J, with 10 bases between. CDR3 in amino acids: CASSLGAGATEAFF. For the CDR3, the DNA is TGTGCCAGCAGCTTAGGGGCAGGCGCCACTGAAGCTTTCTTT.

This clonotype came up a few times. The gene calls are TRBV5-6 and TRBJ2-1, with D hard to call. Germline lookup yields CDR1 SGHDT and CDR2 YYEEEE. Between the trimmed V and J ends, which lost 6 bases and 8 bases, there was a span of 18 bases. The CDR3 consists of 14 residues. CDR3 nucleotide sequence: TGTGCCAGCACCTCCCGACATATCACGGATGAGCAGTTCTTC. The encoded protein is CASTSRHITDEQFF.

The chain carries TRBV11-2 and TRBJ1-6; 9 bases line up with TRBD1. The CDR3 loop spans 16 amino acids. The germline V gene has CDR1 SGHAT and CDR2 FQNNGV. The V gene end was trimmed by 4 bases and the J gene end by 9 bases; junction bases not matched to a gene: 10. CDR3 sequence (DNA): TGTGCCAGCAGCTCACTCGGGACAGGGCTTGGTTCACCCCTCCACTTT. Amino acid sequence: CASSSLGTGLGSPLHF. Variable domain in full (rest from reference TRBV11-2 and TRBJ1-6): EAGVAQSPRYKIIEKRQSVAFWCNPISGHATLYWYQQILGQGPKLLIQFQNNGVVDDSQLPKDRFSAERLKGVDSTLKIQPAKLEDSAVYLCASSSLGTGLGSPLHFGNGTRLTVT.

This clonotype was counted only a few times. This chain connects TRBV5-1 to TRBJ2-7, with 7 bases matching TRBD1. This CDR3 comprises 16 residues. V shed 5 bases and J 6 bases; nucleotides not matched to a gene: 17. CDR1 and CDR2 (germline): SGHRS, YFSETQ. CDR3 sequence (DNA): TGCGCCAGCAGACAGGTGACCGGGACAGCCCCCGGCGAGCAGTACTTC. Translation gives CASRQVTGTAPGEQYF.

There are a few counts of this clonotype. The J gene is TRBJ1-5, the V gene TRBV20-1; D possibly corresponds to TRBD1 (5 bases). The CDR3 is 14 amino acids. Germline assignment: CDR1 DFQATT and CDR2 SNEGSKA (reference sequence). With 1 base removed from V and 0 bases from J, the gap between germline ends came to 7 bases. CDR3 in DNA: TGCAGTGCTAGAGCGGACAATAGCAATCAGCCCCAGCATTTT. Residues: CSARADNSNQPQHF.

CDR3 region: CASSLDGQGEAFF. The CDR3, as DNA: TGTGCCAGCAGCTTAGACGGGCAGGGTGAAGCTTTCTTT. The chain has TRBV7-9 and TRBJ1-1, with D tentatively TRBD1 (5 bases). Germline V gene lookup returns CDR1 SEHNR and CDR2 FQNEAQ (reference sequence). V was shortened by 1 base and J by 7 bases, with 10 bases between the two germline ends. The CDR3 covers 13 residues.

This clonotype was found a few times. V and J are TRBV2 and TRBJ2-5; the D is unclear. The CDR3 consists of 13 residues. The V gene's germline CDR1 is SNHLY and CDR2 FYNNEI. Trimming stripped 1 base from V and 7 bases from J, with 10 bases between. CDR3 residues: CASSEDTLGTQYF. As DNA, the CDR3 is TGTGCCAGCAGTGAAGACACCTTGGGGACCCAGTACTTC. Filled out from reference TRBV2 and TRBJ2-5, the complete variable domain reads EPEVTQTPSHQVTQMGQEVILRCVPISNHLYFYWYRQILGQKVEFLVSFYNNEISEKSEIFDDQFSVERPDGSNFTLKIRSTKLEDSAMYFCASSEDTLGTQYFGPGTRLLVL.

This clonotype was seen many times. The CDR3 coding sequence is TGTGCCAGCAGCTTCTTTACAAGCGCAGATACGCAGTATTTT. The encoded protein is CASSFFTSADTQYF. This chain connects TRBV7-2 to TRBJ2-3; no reliable D call. V lost 3 bases and J 4 bases, leaving 11 bases between the germline ends. CDR1 is SGHTA and CDR2 is FQGNSA in the germline V gene. This CDR3 has 14 residues.

The CDR3: CAWSKGLDTEAFF. In DNA, the CDR3 is TGTGCCTGGAGTAAAGGGTTAGACACTGAAGCTTTCTTT. The chain has TRBV30 and TRBJ1-1, with D hard to call. The CDR3 totals 13 residues. Per the germline V gene, CDR1 is GTSNPN and CDR2 is SVGIG (reference sequence). The ends were cut back, 2 bases at V and 3 bases at J, with 10 bases in the middle.